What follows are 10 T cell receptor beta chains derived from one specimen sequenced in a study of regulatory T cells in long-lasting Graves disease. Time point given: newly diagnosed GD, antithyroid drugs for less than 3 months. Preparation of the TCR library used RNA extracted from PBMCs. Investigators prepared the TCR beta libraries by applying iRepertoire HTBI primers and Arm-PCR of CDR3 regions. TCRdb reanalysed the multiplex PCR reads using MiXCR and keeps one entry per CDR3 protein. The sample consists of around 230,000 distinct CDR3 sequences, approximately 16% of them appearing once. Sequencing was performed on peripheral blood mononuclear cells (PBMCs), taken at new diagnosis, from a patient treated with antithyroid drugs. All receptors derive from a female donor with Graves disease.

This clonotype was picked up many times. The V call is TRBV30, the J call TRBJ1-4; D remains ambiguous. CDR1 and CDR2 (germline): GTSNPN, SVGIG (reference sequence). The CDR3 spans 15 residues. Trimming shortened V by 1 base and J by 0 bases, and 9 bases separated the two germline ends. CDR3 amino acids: CAWSGNRATNEKLFF. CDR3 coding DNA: TGTGCCTGGAGTGGAAACAGAGCAACTAATGAAAAACTGTTTTTT.

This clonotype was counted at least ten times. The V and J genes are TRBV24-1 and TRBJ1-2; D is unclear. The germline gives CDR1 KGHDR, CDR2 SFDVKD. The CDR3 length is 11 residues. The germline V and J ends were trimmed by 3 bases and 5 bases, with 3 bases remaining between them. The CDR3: CATSDGYGYTF. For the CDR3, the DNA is TGTGCCACCAGTGATGGGTATGGCTACACCTTC.

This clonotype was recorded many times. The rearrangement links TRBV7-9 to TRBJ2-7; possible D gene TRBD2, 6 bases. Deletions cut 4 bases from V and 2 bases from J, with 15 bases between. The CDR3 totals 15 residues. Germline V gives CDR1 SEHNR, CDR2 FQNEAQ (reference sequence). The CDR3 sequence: CASSYRDSVAYEQYF. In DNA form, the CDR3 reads TGTGCCAGCAGCTACCGGGACTCAGTGGCCTACGAGCAGTACTTC. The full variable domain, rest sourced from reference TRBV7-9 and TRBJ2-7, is DTGVSQNPRHKITKRGQNVTFRCDPISEHNRLYWYRQTLGQGPEFLTYFQNEAQLEKSRLLSDRFSAERPKGSFSTLEIQRTEQGDSAMYLCASSYRDSVAYEQYFGPGTRLTVT.

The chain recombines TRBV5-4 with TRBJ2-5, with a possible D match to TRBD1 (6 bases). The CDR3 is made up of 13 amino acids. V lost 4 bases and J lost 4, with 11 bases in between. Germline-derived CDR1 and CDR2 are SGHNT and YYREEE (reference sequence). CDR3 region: CASSTGQGETQYF. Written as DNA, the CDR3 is TGTGCCAGCAGCACAGGGCAGGGAGAGACCCAGTACTTC.

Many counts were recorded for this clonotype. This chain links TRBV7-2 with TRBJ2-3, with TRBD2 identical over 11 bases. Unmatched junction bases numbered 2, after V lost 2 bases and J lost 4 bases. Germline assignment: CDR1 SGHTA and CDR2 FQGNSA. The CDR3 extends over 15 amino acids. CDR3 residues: CASSLFSGRADTQYF. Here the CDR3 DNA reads TGTGCCAGCAGCTTATTTAGCGGGAGGGCAGATACGCAGTATTTT.

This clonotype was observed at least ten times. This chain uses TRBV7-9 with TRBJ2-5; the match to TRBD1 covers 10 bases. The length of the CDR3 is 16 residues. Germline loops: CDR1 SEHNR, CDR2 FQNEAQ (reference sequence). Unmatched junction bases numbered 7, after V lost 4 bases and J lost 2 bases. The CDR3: CASSSEDRGGQETQYF. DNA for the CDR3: TGTGCCAGCAGCTCGGAGGACAGGGGGGGACAAGAGACCCAGTACTTC.

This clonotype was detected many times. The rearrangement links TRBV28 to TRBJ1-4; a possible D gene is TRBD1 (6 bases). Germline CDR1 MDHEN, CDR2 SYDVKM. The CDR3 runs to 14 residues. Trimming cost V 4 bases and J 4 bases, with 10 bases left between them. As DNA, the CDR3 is TGTGCCAGCAGTTACAGGGAGCTTAATGAAAAACTGTTTTTT. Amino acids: CASSYRELNEKLFF.

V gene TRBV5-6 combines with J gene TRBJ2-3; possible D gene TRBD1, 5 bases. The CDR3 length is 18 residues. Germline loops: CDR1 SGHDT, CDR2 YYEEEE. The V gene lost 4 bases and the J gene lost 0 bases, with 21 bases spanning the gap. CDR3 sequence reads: CASSRAVRTTTSTDTQYF. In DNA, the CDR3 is TGTGCCAGCAGCCGGGCCGTCCGGACAACCACTAGCACAGATACGCAGTATTTT.

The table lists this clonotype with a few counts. The CDR3 nucleotides are TGTGCCAGCAGCCTACTAGCGGGAGGGCAAGATGAGCAGTTCTTC. Translation: CASSLLAGGQDEQFF. The chain uses TRBV7-8 and TRBJ2-1; 13 bases are shared with TRBD2. The CDR3 extends over 15 amino acids. The trim removed 5 bases at V and 8 bases at J, leaving 6 bases unmatched. The germline V gene encodes CDR1 SGHVS and CDR2 FQNEAQ. Complete variable domain (other parts from reference TRBV7-8 and TRBJ2-1): GAGVSQSPRYKVAKRGQDVALRCDPISGHVSLFWYQQALGQGPEFLTYFQNEAQLDKSGLPSDRFFAERPEGSVSTLKIQRTQQEDSAVYLCASSLLAGGQDEQFFGPGTRLTVL.

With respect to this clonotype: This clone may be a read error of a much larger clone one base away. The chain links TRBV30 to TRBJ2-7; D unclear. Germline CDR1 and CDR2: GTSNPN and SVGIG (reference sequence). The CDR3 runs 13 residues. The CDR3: CTWSVRSLYEQYF. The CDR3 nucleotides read TGTACCTGGAGTGTAAGGTCCCTCTACGAGCAGTACTTC.